These 3 T cell receptor beta chains share one sample of origin, sequenced in a study of T cell repertoires in cytomegalovirus infection. TCRdb redid the calling of the reads with MiXCR, one entry per CDR3 protein. The table shows around 100,000 distinct CDR3 sequences, with about 9.4% occurring only once. These receptors are not linked to any known antigen. The sequencing input was PBMCs, sequenced either directly or after in vitro stimulation (not recorded which). These receptor sequences come from a human donor in good health (CMV status not recorded). Some clones in this sample may be carry-over from other donors' samples.

V gene TRBV13 combines with J gene TRBJ2-1; 12 bases align to TRBD2. The germline CDR1 and CDR2 sequences are PRHDT and FYEKMQ (reference sequence). Trimming cost V 3 bases and J 6 bases; bases outside gene matches: 3. The CDR3 has 15 amino acids. The CDR3 DNA reads TGTGCCAGCAGCTTTCGACTAGCGGGAGCCAATGAGCAGTTCTTC. This gives the protein CASSFRLAGANEQFF.

The sample holds many counts of this clonotype. The chain uses TRBV7-2 and TRBJ2-7; 8 bases agree with TRBD1. The V gene's germline CDR1 is SGHTA and CDR2 FQGNSA. The CDR3 has 15 amino acids. Trimming took 2 bases from V and 2 from J; bases not matched to a gene: 5. CDR3 bases: TGTGCCAGCAGCTTAAGGACAGGGCTTGCCTACGAGCAGTACTTC. Amino acids: CASSLRTGLAYEQYF. The entire variable domain, with the rest obtained from reference TRBV7-2 and TRBJ2-7, is as follows: GAGVSQSPSNKVTEKGKDVELRCDPISGHTALYWYRQSLGQGLEFLIYFQGNSAPDKSGLPSDRFSAERTGGSVSTLTIQRTQQEDSAVYLCASSLRTGLAYEQYFGPGTRLTVT.

This clonotype occurred many times. J is TRBJ2-1 and V is TRBV12-3 or TRBV12-4, with D maybe TRBD2 (7 bases). V was clipped by 5 bases and J by 9 bases, with 20 bases between them. The CDR3 consists of 15 residues. Here the CDR3 reads CASSRGEGVRGEQFF. CDR3 in DNA: TGTGCCAGCAGTCGCGGGGAGGGGGTCAGGGGTGAGCAGTTCTTC.